What follows are 10 T cell receptor beta chains derived from one specimen sequenced in a study of OX40 agonist ivuxolimab in advanced cancers. The table came from immunoSEQ multiplex PCR; TCRdb's copy has only in-frame clones and leaves some out. The data show 16,000 or so clones, roughly 71% seen once. The material sequenced was CD4+ or CD8+ T cells sorted from blood, taken in a trial of the OX40 agonist ivuxolimab. All receptors come from an adult with an advanced solid tumor such as melanoma, head and neck, liver or kidney cancer.

V gene TRBV11-3 combines with J gene TRBJ2-7; a weak D match, TRBD2 (6 bases). The germline CDR1 and CDR2 sequences are SGHNT and YENEEA. The V and J ends lost 4 bases and 2 bases respectively, with 9 bases between them. The CDR3 sequence is 13 residues long. The CDR3 sequence is CASSSREAYEQYF. In DNA form, the CDR3 reads TGTGCCAGCAGCTCCAGGGAGGCCTACGAGCAGTACTTC.

The chain recombines TRBV7-6 with TRBJ2-2; D not resolved. The CDR3 runs to 13 residues. Trimming left V 4 bases short and J 2 bases short, with 5 bases between. In germline, CDR1 is SGHVS, CDR2 FNYEAQ. Written as DNA, the CDR3 is TGTGCCAGCAGCTCGGTCAACACCGGGGAGCTGTTTTTT. It specifies CASSSVNTGELFF. The full variable domain, rest sourced from reference TRBV7-6 and TRBJ2-2, is GAGVSQSPRYKVTKRGQDVALRCDPISGHVSLYWYRQALGQGPEFLTYFNYEAQQDKSGLPNDRFSAERPEGSISTLTIQRTEQRDSAMYRCASSSVNTGELFFGEGSRLTVL.

As DNA, the CDR3 is TGTGCCAGCAGCCCAACGGGGGGTACTGGAAACACCATATATTTT. It specifies CASSPTGGTGNTIYF. The V call is TRBV5-6, the J call TRBJ1-3; D might be TRBD1 (5 bases). V lost 4 bases and J 2 bases, leaving 13 bases between the germline ends. The CDR3 runs to 15 residues. CDR1 and CDR2 from the germline V gene are SGHDT and YYEEEE.

The chain is built from TRBV29-1 and TRBJ1-2; tentatively, D is TRBD1 (6 bases). The length of the CDR3 is 13 residues. Germline V gene lookup returns CDR1 SQVTM and CDR2 ANQGSEA. V lost 3 bases to trimming and J lost 1 base, with 9 bases between them. CDR3 nucleotide sequence: TGCAGCGTTGAGGCAGGGGATAACTATGGCTACACCTTC. It yields the protein CSVEAGDNYGYTF.

V is TRBV4-2 and J is TRBJ2-6; D is uncertain. The CDR3 length is 16 residues. CDR1 and CDR2 (germline): LGHNA, YNFKEQ. Between the trimmed V and J ends, which lost 4 bases and 1 base, there was a span of 11 bases. The CDR3 sequence: CASSPSKVSGANVLTF. The DNA of the CDR3 is TGTGCCAGCAGCCCCAGTAAAGTATCTGGGGCCAACGTCCTGACTTTC.

The CDR3 DNA sequence: TGTGCCAGTAGTAACAACAGGGATGAAGCCGATGGCTACACCTTC. Translating gives CASSNNRDEADGYTF. The chain has TRBV19 and TRBJ1-2, with D perhaps TRBD1 (6 bases). V lost 4 bases and J 6 bases, leaving 18 bases between the germline ends. The CDR3 contains 15 residues. Germline CDR1 reads LNHDA; CDR2 reads SQIVND (reference sequence). The entire variable domain, with the rest obtained from reference TRBV19 and TRBJ1-2, is as follows: DGGITQSPKYLFRKEGQNVTLSCEQNLNHDAMYWYRQDPGQGLRLIYYSQIVNDFQKGDIAEGYSVSREKKESFPLTVTSAQKNPTAFYLCASSNNRDEADGYTFGSGTRLTVV.

The chain has TRBV6-5 and TRBJ1-2; the match to TRBD1 covers 9 bases. Per germline, CDR1 MNHEY and CDR2 SVGAGI. The CDR3 loop spans 15 amino acids. The junction had 7 bases not matched to a gene; V was cut back by 0 bases and J by 8 bases. CDR3 sequence: CASSYSLQGARGYTF. In DNA form, the CDR3 reads TGTGCCAGCAGTTACTCCCTACAGGGGGCGCGGGGCTACACCTTC.

V is TRBV7-9 and J is TRBJ2-3; D tentatively fits TRBD1 or TRBD2 (6 bases each). V was shortened by 5 bases and J by 0 bases, with 12 bases between the two germline ends. There are 15 residues in the CDR3. From germline, CDR1 is SEHNR and CDR2 FQNEAQ (reference sequence). CDR3 nucleotides: TGTGCCAGCAGCCAGGGGAGGACTAGCACAGATACGCAGTATTTT. Its translation is CASSQGRTSTDTQYF.

This clone is termed medium-sized. This chain joins TRBV7-9 and TRBJ2-2; D uncertain. Germline CDR1 reads SEHNR; CDR2 reads FQNEAQ (reference sequence). The CDR3 length is 16 residues. V lost 3 bases, J lost 2 bases, and 13 bases lay in between. CDR3 amino acids: CASSFLKPINTGELFF. The CDR3 region has the DNA TGTGCCAGCAGCTTTCTCAAGCCCATAAACACCGGGGAGCTGTTTTTT.

The chain carries TRBV7-2 and TRBJ1-5; D may be TRBD1 (6 bases). The V gene lost 5 bases and the J gene lost 0 bases, with 11 bases spanning the gap. The CDR3 extends over 15 amino acids. CDR1 and CDR2 (germline): SGHTA, FQGNSA. CDR3 nucleotides: TGTGCCAGCAGCCCGACAGGACTTAGCAATCAGCCCCAGCATTTT. This translates into CASSPTGLSNQPQHF.